This TCR beta chain was obtained from a study of T cell responses to AZD1222 COVID-19 vaccine. Clones were sequenced by immunoSEQ multiplex PCR, and TCRdb holds only the in-frame ones, with some missing. The sample lists about 120,000 clones; approximately 91% were seen once. Study-wide points: The donor cohort was predominantly white British with a female majority, and clonal diversity may have been underestimated.

The CDR3 has 14 amino acids. Trimming pared 5 bases from V and 0 bases from J, leaving 9 bases between. Germline V gene lookup returns CDR1 SGHNT and CDR2 YENEEA. Pooled in the analysis were second doses at about 4 or about 12 weeks. With respect to this clone: Its matching antigen is unknown.

The chain links TRBV11-3 to TRBJ2-3; D not certain. The specimen comprised peripheral blood, sampled 28 days after the second AZD1222 dose. This clonotype was obtained from an adult who received the AZD1222 COVID-19 vaccine. The CDR3 sequence is CASSKSLSTDTQYF. The CDR3 DNA reads as TGTGCCAGCAGCAAATCACTTAGCACAGATACGCAGTATTTT.